Listed here is a single T cell receptor beta chain. Its matching antigen is unknown. The junction shows a germline mismatch at one end, possibly a read error. The CDR3 has 11 residues. The germline V gene has CDR1 MGHDK and CDR2 SYGVNS. This sample was taken from a study of cytomegalovirus exposure and HLA in healthy donors. PCR involved 60 Vbeta and 13 Jbeta primers. Data came from immunoSEQ multiplex PCR; TCRdb stores just in-frame clones and leaves some out. The sample consists of 200,000 to 250,000 clones, roughly 82% of them appearing once. Regarding the study as a whole: High specificity and sensitivity for cytomegalovirus status were reported for the classifier. Usually a TCR sequence was rare, but some public TCRs were found in many donors. 87-base-pair reads could not separate some V segments, including TRBV6-2 and TRBV6-3.

The rearrangement uses TRBV25-1 and TRBJ1-2; unclear D gene. The sequence derives from a middle-aged woman in good health and CMV-seropositive. Input material: PBMCs. CDR3 residues: CASSVGVGYTF. Written as DNA, the CDR3 is TGTGCCAGTAGTGTCGGGGTGGGCTACACCTTC.